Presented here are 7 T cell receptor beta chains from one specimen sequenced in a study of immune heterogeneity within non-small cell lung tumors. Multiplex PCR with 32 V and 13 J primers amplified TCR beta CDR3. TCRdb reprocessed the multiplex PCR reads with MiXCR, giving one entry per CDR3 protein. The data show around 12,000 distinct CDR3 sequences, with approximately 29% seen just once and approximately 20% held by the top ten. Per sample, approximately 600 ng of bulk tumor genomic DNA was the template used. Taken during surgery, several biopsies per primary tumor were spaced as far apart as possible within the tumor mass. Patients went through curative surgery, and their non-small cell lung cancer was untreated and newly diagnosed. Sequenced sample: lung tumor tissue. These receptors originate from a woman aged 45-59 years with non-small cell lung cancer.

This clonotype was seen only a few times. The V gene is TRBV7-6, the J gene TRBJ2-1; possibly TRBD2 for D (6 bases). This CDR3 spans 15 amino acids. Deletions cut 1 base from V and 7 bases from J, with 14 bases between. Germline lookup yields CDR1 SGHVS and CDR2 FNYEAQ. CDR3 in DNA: TGTGCCAGCAGCTTAGGGGGCGGGATCGGTAATGAGCAGTTCTTC. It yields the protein CASSLGGGIGNEQFF. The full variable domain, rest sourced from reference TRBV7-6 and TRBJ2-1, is GAGVSQSPRYKVTKRGQDVALRCDPISGHVSLYWYRQALGQGPEFLTYFNYEAQQDKSGLPNDRFSAERPEGSISTLTIQRTEQRDSAMYRCASSLGGGIGNEQFFGPGTRLTVL.

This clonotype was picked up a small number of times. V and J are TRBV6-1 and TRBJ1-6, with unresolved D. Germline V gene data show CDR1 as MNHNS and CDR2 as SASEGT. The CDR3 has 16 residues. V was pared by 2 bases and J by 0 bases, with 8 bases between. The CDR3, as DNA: TGTGCCAGCAGTGAAATGGAGAGCTCCTATAATTCACCCCTCCACTTT. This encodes CASSEMESSYNSPLHF.

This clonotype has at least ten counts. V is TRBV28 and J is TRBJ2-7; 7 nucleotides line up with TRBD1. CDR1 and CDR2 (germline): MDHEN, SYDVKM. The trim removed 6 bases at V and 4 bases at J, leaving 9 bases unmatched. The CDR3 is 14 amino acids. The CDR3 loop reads CASSYRGAGYEQYF. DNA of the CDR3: TGTGCCAGCAGCTACAGGGGTGCTGGGTACGAGCAGTACTTC.

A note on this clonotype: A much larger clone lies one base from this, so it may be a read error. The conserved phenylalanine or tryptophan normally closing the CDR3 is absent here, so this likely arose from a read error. CDR3 protein: CASDGETGGNYGYTL. The CDR3 DNA is TGTGCCAGCGACGGTGAGACAGGGGGCAACTATGGCTACACCTTA. The chain links TRBV5-8 to TRBJ1-2; 10 bases are a match to TRBD1. J lost 2 bases, V lost 7 bases, and 8 bases had no gene match. From germline, CDR1 is SGHTS and CDR2 YDEGEE. There are 15 residues in the CDR3.

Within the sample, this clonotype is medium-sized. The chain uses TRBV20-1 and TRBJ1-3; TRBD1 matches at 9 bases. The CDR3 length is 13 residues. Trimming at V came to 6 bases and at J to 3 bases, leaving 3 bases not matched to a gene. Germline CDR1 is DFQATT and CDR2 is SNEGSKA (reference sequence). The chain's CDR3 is CSAWTGDGNTIYF. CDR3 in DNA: TGCAGTGCCTGGACAGGGGATGGAAACACCATATATTTT.

CDR3: CASSLGTETQYF. The CDR3, as DNA: TGTGCCAGCAGTTTGGGGACGGAGACCCAGTACTTC. The rearrangement joins TRBV6-1 to TRBJ2-5, with D possibly called TRBD1 or TRBD2 (5 bases each). Germline-derived CDR1 and CDR2 are MNHNS and SASEGT. The V end was cut by 5 bases, the J end by 5 bases, with 9 bases between. CDR3 length: 12 amino acids.

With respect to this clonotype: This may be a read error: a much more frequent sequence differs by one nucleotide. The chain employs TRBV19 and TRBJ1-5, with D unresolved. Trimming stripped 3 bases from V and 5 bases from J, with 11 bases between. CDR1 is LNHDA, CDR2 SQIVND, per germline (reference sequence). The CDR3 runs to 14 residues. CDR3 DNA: TGTGCCAGTAGTATGAAAGGGAAGGATCAGCCCCAGCATTTT. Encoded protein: CASSMKGKDQPQHF.